This T cell receptor beta chain originates from a study of OX40 agonist ivuxolimab in advanced cancers. Study-wide context: Ivuxolimab, an antibody that agonizes OX40 (CD134), was administered to the patients.

The V end was cut by 0 bases, the J end by 0 bases, with 5 bases between. The CDR3 contains 15 residues. Germline lookup yields CDR1 LGHNA and CDR2 YNFKEQ. Repertoires were generated with immunoSEQ multiplex PCR, while TCRdb's copy carries only in-frame clones and drops some. Of 65,000 to 75,000 clones listed, roughly 90% are singletons. Patients who had autoimmune disease history or got systemic immunosuppression were left out. The V gene is TRBV4-2, the J gene TRBJ1-4; D uncertain. The specimen was CD4+ or CD8+ T cells sorted from blood, collected in a trial of the OX40 agonist ivuxolimab. The receptor was isolated from an adult with an advanced solid tumor such as melanoma, head and neck, liver or kidney cancer. CDR3 bases: TGTGCCAGCAGCCAAGATCCCGCAACTAATGAAAAACTGTTTTTT. This codes for CASSQDPATNEKLFF.